This TCR beta chain derives from a study of radiotherapy plus CTLA-4 blockade in lung cancer. Study findings and constraints: An expansion of tumor-derived TCR clones occurred in blood after radiotherapy plus ipilimumab.

Of note for this clone: Its antigen is unknown.

Data came from immunoSEQ multiplex PCR; TCRdb stores just in-frame clones and leaves some out. The sample has about 50,000 clones, 73% seen once; the top ten hold roughly 3.5%. The CDR3 is made up of 14 amino acids. Trimming removed 4 bases from V and 4 bases from J, with 12 bases in between. Germline V gene data show CDR1 as SGHRS and CDR2 as YFSETQ. The sequence came from a human donor with non-small cell lung cancer who had a complete response to radiotherapy plus ipilimumab. The sample was peripheral blood, taken from a patient treated with radiotherapy plus ipilimumab. The V call is TRBV5-1, the J call TRBJ1-3, with D maybe TRBD1 (5 bases). This CDR3 reads CASSQGYAGNTIYF. CDR3 DNA: TGCGCCAGCAGCCAGGGATACGCCGGAAACACCATATATTTT. The whole variable domain, remainder taken from reference TRBV5-1 and TRBJ1-3, is KAGVTQTPRYLIKTRGQQVTLSCSPISGHRSVSWYQQTPGQGLQFLFEYFSETQRNKGNFPGRFSGRQFSNSRSEMNVSTLELGDSALYLCASSQGYAGNTIYFGEGSWLTVV.